These 26 T cell receptor beta chains share one sample of origin, sequenced in a study of cytomegalovirus exposure and HLA in healthy donors. PCR primers comprised 60 Vbeta and 13 Jbeta primers. Sequencing used immunoSEQ multiplex PCR; TCRdb keeps in-frame clones, though not all of them. The sample yields 65,000 or so clones, 70% to 85% seen once. The specimen sequenced was PBMCs. These receptors originate from a woman aged 40 to 50 in good health and CMV-seropositive.

The chain couples TRBV5-1 to TRBJ1-4, with a tentative D call TRBD1 (6 bases). This CDR3 has 17 amino acids. The germline V gene encodes CDR1 SGHRS and CDR2 YFSETQ. The ends were cut back, 0 bases at V and 0 bases at J, with 12 bases in the middle. CDR3 amino acids: CASSLGHRDATNEKLFF. The CDR3 DNA follows: TGCGCCAGCAGCTTGGGCCACAGGGATGCAACTAATGAAAAACTGTTTTTT.

The rearrangement joins TRBV6-5 to TRBJ1-2; D ambiguous. There are 12 residues in the CDR3. Trimming stripped 4 bases from V and 4 bases from J, with 7 bases between. Germline loops: CDR1 MNHEY, CDR2 SVGAGI. Here the CDR3 DNA reads TGTGCCAGCAGTTCGCACATCTATGGCTACACCTTC. Residues: CASSSHIYGYTF.

V usage is TRBV6-1 and J usage is TRBJ2-6; TRBD2 matches 8 bases. The V and J ends lost 3 bases and 3 bases, in that order; junction bases with no gene match: 4. The CDR3 is made up of 16 amino acids. The germline CDR1 and CDR2 sequences are MNHNS and SASEGT. CDR3 residues: CASSEAGTSGANVLTF. The CDR3 DNA sequence: TGTGCCAGCAGTGAGGCAGGGACTAGTGGGGCCAACGTCCTGACTTTC.

This clone was picked up a small number of times. The rearrangement uses TRBV25-1 and TRBJ2-2; 7 bases match TRBD2. The CDR3 runs 11 residues. The germline V gene has CDR1 MGHDK and CDR2 SYGVNS. V was clipped by 6 bases and J by 11 bases; unmatched bases: 3. In DNA, the CDR3 is TGTGCCAGCAGGGGGGAGGGAGAGCTGTTTTTT. Residues: CASRGEGELFF. The full variable domain, in which reference TRBV25-1 and TRBJ2-2 provide the parts outside the CDR3, is EADIYQTPRYLVIGTGKKITLECSQTMGHDKMYWYQQDPGMELHLIHYSYGVNSTEKGDLSSESTVSRIRTEHFPLTLESARPSHTSQYLCASRGEGELFFGEGSRLTVL.

The chain combines TRBV30 with TRBJ1-1; tentatively, D is TRBD1 (6 bases). Trimming cost V 4 bases and J 0 bases, with 21 bases left between them. The CDR3 has 17 amino acids. CDR1 and CDR2 from the germline V gene are GTSNPN and SVGIG (reference sequence). CDR3 sequence reads: CAWTDGTFRSMNTEAFF. The CDR3 nucleotides read TGTGCCTGGACCGACGGGACATTCAGATCCATGAACACTGAAGCTTTCTTT. The complete variable domain, with remaining parts taken from reference TRBV30 and TRBJ1-1, reads SQTIHQWPATLVQPVGSPLSLECTVEGTSNPNLYWYRQAAGRGLQLLFYSVGIGQISSEVPQNLSASRPQDRQFILSSKKLLLSDSGFYLCAWTDGTFRSMNTEAFFGQGTRLTVV.

This clone has just a few counts. The chain links TRBV5-1 to TRBJ2-7, with a possible D match to TRBD2 (6 bases). Germline values: CDR1 SGHRS, CDR2 YFSETQ. This CDR3 spans 14 amino acids. V was pared by 4 bases and J by 5 bases, with 16 bases between. The CDR3 region has the DNA TGCGCCAGCAGCCGGAGGGCTCTAGTAGACGAGCAGTACTTC. This encodes CASSRRALVDEQYF.

CDR3 in amino acids: CASSQTSGTIIGTEAFF. The CDR3 nucleotides read TGTGCCAGCAGCCAGACCAGTGGGACAATTATTGGCACTGAAGCTTTCTTT. The rearrangement joins TRBV5-4 to TRBJ1-1; possibly TRBD1 for D (6 bases). V was cut by 4 bases and J by 4 bases, with 23 bases left in between. From germline, CDR1 is SGHNT and CDR2 YYREEE (reference sequence). The CDR3 has 17 residues.

The chain employs TRBV14 and TRBJ2-3, with 7 bases matching TRBD2. The V gene end was trimmed by 3 bases and the J gene end by 5 bases; junction bases not matched to a gene: 8. This CDR3 is 15 amino acids long. CDR1 is SGHDN, CDR2 FVKESK, per germline. This CDR3 is CASSQESGAIDTQYF. CDR3 DNA sequence: TGTGCCAGCAGCCAGGAAAGCGGGGCCATAGATACGCAGTATTTT.

This clone was seen more than once but under ten times. The CDR3 loop reads CASRLQGNTEAFF. Written as DNA, the CDR3 is TGTGCCAGCAGGCTACAGGGGAACACTGAAGCTTTCTTT. The gene calls are TRBV6-1 and TRBJ1-1, with D maybe TRBD1 (6 bases). Trimming stripped 6 bases from V and 1 base from J, with 9 bases between. CDR3 length equals 13 residues. The germline V gene encodes CDR1 MNHNS and CDR2 SASEGT.

The rearrangement links TRBV7-2 to TRBJ2-5; 9 bases align to TRBD2. V trimming: 2 bases; J trimming: 5 bases; junction bases outside the gene matches: 6. CDR1 is SGHTA, CDR2 FQGNSA, per germline. The CDR3 is 15 residues long. CDR3 protein: CASSLSGGTRETQYF. As DNA, the CDR3 is TGTGCCAGCAGCTTAAGCGGGGGGACCCGGGAGACCCAGTACTTC.

The chain recombines TRBV10-1 with TRBJ2-5; TRBD2 is a possible D gene (7 bases). This CDR3 is 16 amino acids long. V was cut by 0 bases and J by 2 bases, with 13 bases left in between. Germline V CDR1 and CDR2: WNHNN, SYGVQD (reference sequence). The CDR3 DNA reads as TGCGCCAGCAGTGAGTCTTCAGGGAGGGGGCAAGAGACCCAGTACTTC. Translated, it gives CASSESSGRGQETQYF.

The J gene is TRBJ1-2, the V gene TRBV7-2, with a tentative D call TRBD1 (5 bases). The CDR3 consists of 14 residues. With 4 bases removed from V and 4 bases from J, the gap between germline ends came to 13 bases. Germline V CDR1 and CDR2: SGHTA, FQGNSA. This CDR3 is CASSSGRGSYGYTF. The CDR3 DNA sequence: TGTGCCAGCAGCTCGGGGCGGGGGAGCTATGGCTACACCTTC.

This clone is a singleton in its sample. The rearrangement joins TRBV29-1 to TRBJ2-2; 8 nucleotides align to TRBD2. The junction had 10 bases not matched to a gene; V was cut back by 4 bases and J by 6 bases. This CDR3 has 15 residues. Germline CDR1 and CDR2: SQVTM and ANQGSEA. This CDR3 reads CSVGSERGMAGELFF. The CDR3 nucleotides read TGCAGCGTTGGTTCGGAGCGGGGGATGGCCGGGGAGCTGTTTTTT.

This sequence joins TRBV6-1 and TRBJ2-1; the D is unclear. The CDR3 runs to 14 residues. Germline CDR1 reads MNHNS; CDR2 reads SASEGT. V shed 4 bases and J shed 0 bases, with 7 bases lying between them. CDR3 protein: CASSVKSSYNEQFF. The CDR3 coding sequence is TGTGCCAGCAGTGTCAAGAGCTCCTACAATGAGCAGTTCTTC.

The chain recombines TRBV18 with TRBJ1-4, with D possibly matching TRBD1 (6 bases). V was cut by 1 base and J by 8 bases, with 14 bases left in between. This CDR3 is 15 amino acids long. CDR1 is KGHSH and CDR2 is LQKENI in the germline V gene. This CDR3 is CASSPLNTGLEKLFF. In DNA, the CDR3 is TGTGCCAGCTCACCACTAAACACAGGGCTGGAAAAACTGTTTTTT.

CDR3 sequence reads: CASSLGSGSYEQYF. DNA for the CDR3: TGTGCCAGCAGCTTAGGATCAGGGTCCTACGAGCAGTACTTC. The gene calls are TRBV7-8 and TRBJ2-7; D possibly corresponds to TRBD1 (5 bases). V was trimmed by 1 base and J by 1 base, leaving 8 bases between them. CDR1 SGHVS and CDR2 FQNEAQ come from the germline V gene. This CDR3 is 14 amino acids long.

The rearrangement joins TRBV30 to TRBJ1-2, with 11 nucleotides matching TRBD1. The V and J ends lost 1 base and 7 bases, in that order; junction bases with no gene match: 2. The CDR3 is 13 residues long. From germline, CDR1 is GTSNPN and CDR2 SVGIG (reference sequence). This CDR3 reads CAWSEGQGVGYTF. DNA for the CDR3: TGTGCCTGGAGTGAGGGACAGGGGGTTGGCTACACCTTC.

The chain is built from TRBV6-1 and TRBJ1-2, with D unclear. Between the trimmed V and J ends, which lost 4 bases and 2 bases, there was a span of 14 bases. The CDR3 sequence is 15 residues long. Germline V gives CDR1 MNHNS, CDR2 SASEGT. CDR3 residues: CASSGYRTGNYGYTF. The DNA for the CDR3 is TGTGCCAGCAGTGGTTATCGGACGGGAAACTATGGCTACACCTTC.

V gene TRBV30 combines with J gene TRBJ1-4; weak D call: TRBD1 (5 bases). CDR1 is GTSNPN, CDR2 SVGIG, per germline (reference sequence). CDR3 length equals 13 residues. Trimming took 5 bases from V and 8 from J, leaving 15 bases between them. The chain's CDR3 is CAWPQVLREKLFF. The CDR3 bases are TGTGCCTGGCCACAGGTTCTTCGGGAAAAACTGTTTTTT. The full variable domain, in which reference TRBV30 and TRBJ1-4 provide the parts outside the CDR3, is SQTIHQWPATLVQPVGSPLSLECTVEGTSNPNLYWYRQAAGRGLQLLFYSVGIGQISSEVPQNLSASRPQDRQFILSSKKLLLSDSGFYLCAWPQVLREKLFFGSGTQLSVL.

This chain joins TRBV10-3 and TRBJ1-5; 9 nucleotides line up with TRBD1. V trimming: 5 bases; J trimming: 0 bases; junction bases outside the gene matches: 8. Germline V gives CDR1 ENHRY, CDR2 SYGVKD. CDR3 length: 17 residues. The DNA for the CDR3 is TGTGCCATCAGTCCGGGACAGGGTGCCCCTAGCAATCAGCCCCAGCATTTT. Its protein is CAISPGQGAPSNQPQHF.

On this clone itself: The junction departs from germline at one end; a sequencing error may be responsible. The CDR3, as DNA: TGTGCTAGCAGCTCCCTACTAGCGGGGTATGCCGGGGAGCTGTTTTTT. As protein: CASSSLLAGYAGELFF. J is TRBJ2-2 and V is TRBV7-7; 10 nucleotides line up with TRBD2. CDR1 is SSHAT, CDR2 FNYEAQ, per germline (reference sequence). The length of the CDR3 is 16 residues.

The rearrangement uses TRBV27 and TRBJ2-3; maybe TRBD1 (6 bases). CDR1 is MNHEY and CDR2 is SMNVEV in the germline V gene (reference sequence). The CDR3 is 13 residues long. V lost 7 bases and J lost 6, with 14 bases in between. CDR3 residues: CASIQGPGDTQYF. As DNA, the CDR3 is TGTGCCAGCATTCAGGGGCCGGGGGATACGCAGTATTTT.

J is TRBJ1-1 and V is TRBV7-9; TRBD1 might be the D (5 bases). Deletions cut 2 bases from V and 4 bases from J, with 14 bases between. This CDR3 spans 15 amino acids. Germline assignment: CDR1 SEHNR and CDR2 FQNEAQ (reference sequence). DNA for the CDR3: TGTGCCAGCAGCTTAATTACGGGGGTCCTCACTGAAGCTTTCTTT. Translating it yields CASSLITGVLTEAFF.

The genes are TRBV7-9 and TRBJ2-3; D unclear. This CDR3 region has 15 residues. The V gene's germline CDR1 is SEHNR and CDR2 FQNEAQ (reference sequence). Trimming took 1 base from V and 6 from J, leaving 14 bases between them. CDR3 bases: TGTGCCAGCAGCTTAGGTTGGCTTGCCGTGGATACGCAGTATTTT. Translating gives CASSLGWLAVDTQYF.

This chain connects TRBV30 to TRBJ1-6; 7 bases match TRBD1. Germline CDR1 and CDR2: GTSNPN and SVGIG (reference sequence). The CDR3 loop spans 12 amino acids. The CDR3 spells CALSRGNSPLHF. CDR3 DNA: TGTGCTTTGTCCAGGGGGAATTCACCCCTCCACTTT.

The chain carries TRBV11-2 and TRBJ1-2; D is unresolved. This CDR3 has 17 residues. Germline CDR1 reads SGHAT; CDR2 reads FQNNGV. V was shortened by 1 base and J by 2 bases, with 17 bases between the two germline ends. The CDR3 DNA is TGTGCCAGCAGCTTAGTACCGGGTTTGAGAGAGAACTATGGCTACACCTTC. This translates into CASSLVPGLRENYGYTF.